Shown below are 21 T cell receptor beta chains from a single sample sequenced in a study of tumor and adjacent non-tumor tissue in lung cancer. The library came from three nested PCR rounds adapted from ARM-PCR protocols. From the multiplex PCR reads, TCRdb called clonotypes with MiXCR, one entry per CDR3 protein. The sample has around 200,000 distinct CDR3 sequences, 70% to 75% seen once. RNA was extracted from bulk tissue without any cell sorting. Sequenced: lung tumor tissue. The receptors were gathered from a man in his sixties with non-small cell lung cancer.

This clonotype occurred a few times. A much larger clone is a single base away; this may be a read error. This is likely a read error, given that the CDR3 carries no conserved phenylalanine or tryptophan at its end. It is unclear where the CDR3 begins or ends on the DNA, so no DNA is shown, and the CDR3 is as TCRdb lists it. This chain connects TRBV6-2 or TRBV6-3 to TRBJ1-5; TRBD1 was called by the table and not checked on the DNA. Per the germline V gene, CDR1 is MNHEY and CDR2 is SVGEGT. The CDR3 comprises 14 residues, both ends counted. The chain's CDR3 is CASSSRVKGGPGNL.

The chain joins TRBV6-2 or TRBV6-3 to TRBJ2-3, with TRBD2 matching 8 bases. The CDR3 extends over 13 amino acids. Unmatched junction bases numbered 3, after V lost 10 bases and J lost 0 bases. In germline, CDR1 is MNHEY, CDR2 SVGEGT. DNA for the CDR3: TGTGCCATCCGGGGGGGGAGCACAGATACGCAGTATTTT. Protein: CAIRGGSTDTQYF.

This clonotype was picked up a small number of times. Being one base from a much bigger clone, this may be a read error. The chain couples TRBV11-2 to TRBJ1-6; TRBD1 matches at 7 bases. Germline-derived CDR1 and CDR2 are SGHAT and FQNNGV. The CDR3 has 14 residues. The V and J ends lost 0 bases and 9 bases, in that order; junction bases with no gene match: 2. The CDR3 reads CASSLDTGASPLHF. CDR3 in DNA: TGTGCCAGCAGCTTAGACACAGGGGCTTCACCCCTCCACTTT.

This clonotype was seen only a few times. The genes are TRBV5-6 and TRBJ2-3, with D possibly matching TRBD2 (5 bases). From germline, CDR1 is SGHDT and CDR2 YYEEEE. V shed 0 bases and J shed 4 bases, with 6 bases lying between them. The CDR3 has 13 residues. The CDR3 bases are TGTGCCAGCAGCTTGGCCGGGGCAGATACGCAGTATTTT. It is translated as CASSLAGADTQYF. Drawing the rest from reference TRBV5-6 and TRBJ2-3, the complete variable domain is DAGVTQSPTHLIKTRGQQVTLRCSPKSGHDTVSWYQQALGQGPQFIFQYYEEEERQRGNFPDRFSGHQFPNYSSELNVNALLLGDSALYLCASSLAGADTQYFGPGTRLTVL.

A word on this clonotype: One end of the junction is discordant with germline, which a read error may explain. The chain uses TRBV20-1 and TRBJ2-3; D is perhaps TRBD1 (5 bases). Germline values: CDR1 DFQATT, CDR2 SNEGSKA (reference sequence). The CDR3 covers 12 residues. CDR3 nucleotide sequence: TGCATTGCTAGACAGACTGGGGTTACGCAGTATTTT. Amino acids: CIARQTGVTQYF.

Concerning this clonotype itself: The CDR3 does not end in the conserved phenylalanine or tryptophan, so this is likely a read error. The chain carries TRBV12-3 or TRBV12-4 and TRBJ2-7, with D maybe TRBD1 (5 bases). Trimming removed 4 bases at V and 3 bases at J, with 13 bases between. The CDR3 is 14 amino acids. The CDR3 DNA reads TGTGCCAGCAGTTCGAGCAGGGCCATCTACGAGCAGTACTTA. Translating it yields CASSSSRAIYEQYL.

As concerns this clonotype: A much larger clonotype is one base distant, so this may be a read error. The chain uses TRBV6-6 and TRBJ2-4; D ambiguous. The CDR3 extends over 17 amino acids. Looked up from germline, CDR1 is MNHNY and CDR2 is SVGAGI (reference sequence). CDR3 in DNA: TGTACCAGCAGTTACAACGGGCCCGATCGTTTGAAAAACATTCAGTACTTC. Protein product: CTSSYNGPDRLKNIQYF.

A note on this clonotype: Sequence at one end of the junction differs from germline and may be a read error. The CDR3 nucleotides are TGTGCCAGCAGGCCCATCGCGAACACCGGGGAGCTGCTTTTT. It yields the protein CASRPIANTGELLF. The chain employs TRBV6-5 and TRBJ2-2, with D possibly matching TRBD2 (5 bases). Germline V gene lookup returns CDR1 MNHEY and CDR2 SVGAGI. CDR3 length equals 14 residues.

Points on this clonotype: The junction departs from the called germline gene at one end, perhaps through a read error. This sequence joins TRBV20-1 and TRBJ2-1, with TRBD2 as a possible D gene (7 bases). The CDR3 totals 15 residues. CDR1 DFQATT and CDR2 SNEGSKA come from the germline V gene (reference sequence). CDR3 nucleotides: TGCACTGCTAGTGATCGTGGGGGGGCCTCCAATGAGCAGTTCTTC. Protein: CTASDRGGASNEQFF.

This clonotype was detected only once. The chain couples TRBV6-6 to TRBJ1-2, with 8 positions matching TRBD1. Germline V gives CDR1 MNHNY, CDR2 SVGAGI (reference sequence). The CDR3 loop spans 15 amino acids. The J segment lost 6 bases and the V segment lost 5 bases, leaving 11 bases of the junction unmatched. CDR3 bases: TGTGCCAGCAGTCCCGTGGGACAGGATAGGGATGGCTACACCTTC. Its translation: CASSPVGQDRDGYTF.

The table lists this clonotype with a count of one. The CDR3 does not end in the conserved phenylalanine or tryptophan, so this is likely a read error. It is unclear where the CDR3 begins or ends on the DNA, so no DNA is shown, and the CDR3 is as TCRdb lists it. The chain joins TRBV4-2 to TRBJ1-1; the table calls TRBD1, which could not be checked here. The CDR3 length is 17 residues, termini included. Germline V CDR1 and CDR2: LGHNA, YNFKEQ. CDR3 region: CTSSQRTGAGLNTKALY.

In this sample, this clonotype turned up many times. V gene TRBV6-2 or TRBV6-3 combines with J gene TRBJ2-7; 8 bases are a match to TRBD2. CDR1 and CDR2 from the germline V gene are MNHEY and SVGEGT. The J segment lost 4 bases and the V segment lost 6 bases, leaving 11 bases of the junction unmatched. The length of the CDR3 is 15 residues. The CDR3 sequence is CASSPLGLVGYEQYF. CDR3 in DNA: TGTGCCAGCAGCCCACTGGGACTAGTAGGTTACGAGCAGTACTTC.

This rearrangement joins TRBV6-5 to TRBJ2-7; tentatively, D is TRBD2 (6 bases). V lost 0 bases and J 4 bases, leaving 16 bases between the germline ends. This CDR3 is 16 amino acids long. The germline V gene has CDR1 MNHEY and CDR2 SVGAGI. CDR3 in amino acids: CASSYSSSEVTYEQYF. The CDR3, as DNA: TGTGCCAGCAGTTACTCGTCTAGCGAGGTCACTTACGAGCAGTACTTC.

Comments on this clonotype: The junction departs from germline at one end; a sequencing error may be responsible. The J gene is TRBJ1-6, the V gene TRBV5-4, with D perhaps TRBD1 (6 bases). Germline CDR1 is SGHNT and CDR2 is YYREEE (reference sequence). The CDR3 length is 14 residues. The DNA of the CDR3 is TGCGCCAGCAGCTTGCAGGGGTCGAGTTCACCCCTCCACTTT. Translated, it gives CASSLQGSSSPLHF.

A word on this clonotype: An end of the junction differs from the germline gene, which may be a read error. The chain recombines TRBV11-3 with TRBJ1-6; D remains unclear. The CDR3 is 14 amino acids. Germline V lookup: CDR1 SGHNT, CDR2 YENEEA. The CDR3 loop reads CTSSLTRGNSPLHF. CDR3 nucleotide sequence: TGTACCAGCAGCTTAACAAGAGGTAATTCACCCCTCCACTTT.

This clonotype was seen once. One end of the junction does not line up with germline, which may come from a read error. The CDR3: CSTRAGHTEAFF. The CDR3 nucleotides read TGCAGTACTAGGGCGGGACACACTGAAGCTTTCTTC. V is TRBV20-1 and J is TRBJ1-1, with D maybe TRBD1 (6 bases). Germline V gene sequence: CDR1 DFQATT, CDR2 SNEGSKA (reference sequence). CDR3 length: 12 amino acids.

This sequence joins TRBV2 and TRBJ1-2; 7 nucleotides line up with TRBD1. The trim removed 2 bases at V and 6 bases at J, leaving 3 bases unmatched. Germline V lookup: CDR1 SNHLY, CDR2 FYNNEI. This CDR3 spans 13 amino acids. In nucleotides, the CDR3 is TGTGCCAGCAGTGAATTACAGGGGAATGGCTACACCTTC. Translating it yields CASSELQGNGYTF.

In regard to this clonotype: One end of the junction does not line up with germline, which may come from a read error. The chain employs TRBV12-3 or TRBV12-4 and TRBJ2-2; D may correspond to TRBD1 or TRBD2 (5 bases each). This CDR3 comprises 14 residues. The CDR3: CASSFRENTGEPFF. The CDR3 DNA sequence: TGTGCCAGCAGTTTCAGGGAGAACACCGGGGAGCCGTTTTTT.

As regards this clonotype: One end of the junction varies from germline; a read error may be responsible. This chain joins TRBV12-3 or TRBV12-4 and TRBJ1-5; D not resolved. The CDR3 has 14 residues. The CDR3 protein is CAGSLGPSNQPQHF. The CDR3 coding sequence is TGTGCCGGCAGTTTAGGGCCGAGCAATCAGCCCCAGCATTTT.

The table lists this clonotype with a count of one. An end of the junction differs from the germline gene, which may be a read error. The chain carries TRBV11-3 and TRBJ2-1; 8 nucleotides agree with TRBD2. Germline V gene lookup returns CDR1 SGHNT and CDR2 YENEEA. The CDR3 has 15 amino acids. The CDR3 DNA sequence: TGTGCCAGGAGCTTAGGCGGGGGGACTTACAATAAGCAGTTTTTC. It codes for CARSLGGGTYNKQFF.

The rearrangement links TRBV6-1 to TRBJ2-1; D unclear. Germline loops: CDR1 MNHNS, CDR2 SASEGT. The CDR3 runs 16 residues. Trimming took 6 bases from V and 1 from J, leaving 16 bases between them. CDR3 in DNA: TGTGCCAGCAGCTCAGACGGATTGCCTTCCTACAATGAGCAGTTCTTC. Translation: CASSSDGLPSYNEQFF.